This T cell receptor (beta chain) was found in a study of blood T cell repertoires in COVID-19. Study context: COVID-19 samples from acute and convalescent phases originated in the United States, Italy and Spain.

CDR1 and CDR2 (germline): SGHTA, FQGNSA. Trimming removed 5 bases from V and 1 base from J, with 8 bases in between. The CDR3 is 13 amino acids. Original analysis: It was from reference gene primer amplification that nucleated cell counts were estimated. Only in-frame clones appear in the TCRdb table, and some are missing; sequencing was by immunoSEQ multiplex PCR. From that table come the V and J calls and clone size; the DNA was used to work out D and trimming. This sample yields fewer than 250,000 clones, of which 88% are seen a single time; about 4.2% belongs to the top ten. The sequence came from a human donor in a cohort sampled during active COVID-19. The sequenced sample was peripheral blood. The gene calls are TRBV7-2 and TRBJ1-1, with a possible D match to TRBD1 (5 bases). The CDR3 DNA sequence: TGTGCCAGCAGCGGTGACAGGAACACTGAAGCTTTCTTT. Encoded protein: CASSGDRNTEAFF.